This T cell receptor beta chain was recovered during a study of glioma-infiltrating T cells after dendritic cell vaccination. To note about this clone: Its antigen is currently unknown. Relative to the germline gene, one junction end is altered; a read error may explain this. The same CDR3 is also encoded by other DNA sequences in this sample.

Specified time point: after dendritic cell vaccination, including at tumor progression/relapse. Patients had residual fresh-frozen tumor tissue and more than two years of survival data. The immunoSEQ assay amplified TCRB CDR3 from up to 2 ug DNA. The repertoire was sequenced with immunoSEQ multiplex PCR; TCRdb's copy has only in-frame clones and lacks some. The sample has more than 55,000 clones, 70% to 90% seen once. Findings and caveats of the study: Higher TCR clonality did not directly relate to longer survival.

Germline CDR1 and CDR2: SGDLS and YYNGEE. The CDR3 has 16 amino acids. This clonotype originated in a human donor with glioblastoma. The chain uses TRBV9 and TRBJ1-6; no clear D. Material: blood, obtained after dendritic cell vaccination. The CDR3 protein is CASSGEGLDLNSPLHF. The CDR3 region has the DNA TGTGCCAGCAGCGGAGAAGGACTGGACCTTAATTCCCCCCTCCACTTT.